This T cell receptor (beta chain) was documented in a study of response to subunit inactivated influenza vaccine. Using its own MiXCR run on the RT-PCR reads, TCRdb lists one record per CDR3 protein. The table records around 600,000 distinct CDR3 sequences, 10% to 12% of them present only once. The CDR3 runs 14 residues. Germline assignment: CDR1 MNHNS and CDR2 SASEGT. The V end lost 3 bases, the J end lost 1 base, and 9 bases lay between the germline ends. This sample also belongs to another study, concerning T cells expressing NK-cell markers. Turning to that study: A 5'RACE template switching approach incorporating UMIs was used to make TCR beta cDNA. TCR beta repertoires came from sorted CD3+CD56+NKG2C+, CD3+CD56+NKG2C- and CD3+CD56-NKG2C+ T cells. About six donors showed dominant NKG2C+ clonotypes comprising about 1.0-7.5% of their CD8+ T cells.

The TCR originated in a man aged 45-65 years who received an inactivated influenza vaccine. The material sequenced was PBMCs from blood, taken on the day of vaccination. The chain links TRBV6-1 to TRBJ2-5; the D is unclear. CDR3: CASSDRKIQETQYF. The CDR3 nucleotides are TGTGCCAGCAGTGACAGGAAAATCCAAGAGACCCAGTACTTC.